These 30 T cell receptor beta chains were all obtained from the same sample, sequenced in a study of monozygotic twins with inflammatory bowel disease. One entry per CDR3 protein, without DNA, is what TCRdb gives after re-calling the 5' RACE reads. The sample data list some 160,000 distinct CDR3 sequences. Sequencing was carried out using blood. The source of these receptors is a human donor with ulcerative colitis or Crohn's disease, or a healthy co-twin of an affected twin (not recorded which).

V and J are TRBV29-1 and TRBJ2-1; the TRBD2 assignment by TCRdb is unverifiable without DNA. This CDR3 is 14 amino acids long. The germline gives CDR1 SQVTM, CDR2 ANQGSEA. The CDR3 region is CSVYLADSYNEQFF.

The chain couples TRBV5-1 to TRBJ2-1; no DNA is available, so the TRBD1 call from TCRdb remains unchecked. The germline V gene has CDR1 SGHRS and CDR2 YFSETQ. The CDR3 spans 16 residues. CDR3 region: CASSTQEGLGTGEQFF.

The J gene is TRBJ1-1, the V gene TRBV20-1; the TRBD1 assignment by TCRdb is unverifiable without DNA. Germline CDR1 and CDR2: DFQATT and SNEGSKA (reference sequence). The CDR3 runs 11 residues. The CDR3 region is CSASWGPEAFF.

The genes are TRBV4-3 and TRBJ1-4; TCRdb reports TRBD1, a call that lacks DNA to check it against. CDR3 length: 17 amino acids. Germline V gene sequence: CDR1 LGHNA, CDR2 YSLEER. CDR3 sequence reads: CASSQDRETGGGEKLFF.

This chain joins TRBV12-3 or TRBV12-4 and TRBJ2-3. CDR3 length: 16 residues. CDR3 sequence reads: CASSFSQPGGTDTQYF.

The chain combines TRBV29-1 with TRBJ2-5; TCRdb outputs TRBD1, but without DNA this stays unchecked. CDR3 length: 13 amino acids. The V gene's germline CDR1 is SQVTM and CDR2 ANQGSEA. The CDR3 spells CSAEPGAGETQYF.

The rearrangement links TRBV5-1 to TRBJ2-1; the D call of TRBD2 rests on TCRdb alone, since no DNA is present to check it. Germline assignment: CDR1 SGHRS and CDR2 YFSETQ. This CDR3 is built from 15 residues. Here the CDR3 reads CASSQLAGLSNEQFF.

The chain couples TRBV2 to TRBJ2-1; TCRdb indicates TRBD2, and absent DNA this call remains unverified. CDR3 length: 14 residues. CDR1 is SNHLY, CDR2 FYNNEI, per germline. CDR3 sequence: CASSELAGVDEQFF.

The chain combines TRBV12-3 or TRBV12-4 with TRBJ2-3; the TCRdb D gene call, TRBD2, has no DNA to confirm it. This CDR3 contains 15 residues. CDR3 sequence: CASQQGLAGLSGQYF.

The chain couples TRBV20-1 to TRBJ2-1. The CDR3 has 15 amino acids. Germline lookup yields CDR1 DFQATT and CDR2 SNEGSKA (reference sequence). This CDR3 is CSAHFKAASYNEQFF.

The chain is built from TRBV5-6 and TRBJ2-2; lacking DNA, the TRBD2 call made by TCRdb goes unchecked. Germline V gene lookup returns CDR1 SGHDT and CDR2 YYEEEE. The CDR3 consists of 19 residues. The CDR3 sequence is CASSFGRTSGGAGTGELFF. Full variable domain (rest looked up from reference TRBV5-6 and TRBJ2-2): DAGVTQSPTHLIKTRGQQVTLRCSPKSGHDTVSWYQQALGQGPQFIFQYYEEEERQRGNFPDRFSGHQFPNYSSELNVNALLLGDSALYLCASSFGRTSGGAGTGELFFGEGSRLTVL.

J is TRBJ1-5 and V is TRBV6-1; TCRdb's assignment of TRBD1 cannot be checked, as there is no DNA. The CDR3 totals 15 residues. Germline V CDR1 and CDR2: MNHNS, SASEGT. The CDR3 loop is CASSRRGARNQPQHF.

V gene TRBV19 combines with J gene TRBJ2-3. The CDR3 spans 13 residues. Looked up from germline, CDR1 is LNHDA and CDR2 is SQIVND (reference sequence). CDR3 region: CASSIDRLDTQYF. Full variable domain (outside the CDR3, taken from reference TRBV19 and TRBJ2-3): DGGITQSPKYLFRKEGQNVTLSCEQNLNHDAMYWYRQDPGQGLRLIYYSQIVNDFQKGDIAEGYSVSREKKESFPLTVTSAQKNPTAFYLCASSIDRLDTQYFGPGTRLTVL.

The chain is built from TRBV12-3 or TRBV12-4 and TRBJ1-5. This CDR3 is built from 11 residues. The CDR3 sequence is CASSLFQPQHF.

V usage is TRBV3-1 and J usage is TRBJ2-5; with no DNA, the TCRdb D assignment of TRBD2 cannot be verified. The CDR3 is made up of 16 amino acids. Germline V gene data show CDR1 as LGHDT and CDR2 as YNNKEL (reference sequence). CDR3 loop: CASSKQLLAVQETQYF.

The CDR3: CASSWAPFTGGQETQYF. The rearrangement links TRBV7-2 to TRBJ2-5; TCRdb indicates TRBD1, and absent DNA this call remains unverified. CDR3 size: 17 residues. In germline, CDR1 is SGHTA, CDR2 FQGNSA.

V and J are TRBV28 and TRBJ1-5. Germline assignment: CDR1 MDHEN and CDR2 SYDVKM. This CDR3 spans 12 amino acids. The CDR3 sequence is CAVSHSNQPQHF.

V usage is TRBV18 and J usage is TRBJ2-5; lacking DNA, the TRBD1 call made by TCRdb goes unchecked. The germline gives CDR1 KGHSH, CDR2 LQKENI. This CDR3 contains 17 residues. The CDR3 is CASSPKARGAYQETQYF.

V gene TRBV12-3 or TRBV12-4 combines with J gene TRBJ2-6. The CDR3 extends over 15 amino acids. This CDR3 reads CASSPRVSGANVLTF.

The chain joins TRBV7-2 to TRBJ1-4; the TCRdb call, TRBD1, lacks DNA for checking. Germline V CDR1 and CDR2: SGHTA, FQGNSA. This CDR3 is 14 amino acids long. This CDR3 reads CASSSTGGLEKLFF.

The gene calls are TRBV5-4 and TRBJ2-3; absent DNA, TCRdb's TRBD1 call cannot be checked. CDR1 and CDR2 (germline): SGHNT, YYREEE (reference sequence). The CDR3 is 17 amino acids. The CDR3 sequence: CASSRLGGGGNTDTQYF.

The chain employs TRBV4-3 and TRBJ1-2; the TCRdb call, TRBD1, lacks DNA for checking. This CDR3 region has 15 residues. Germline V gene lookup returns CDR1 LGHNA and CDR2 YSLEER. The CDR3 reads CASSQDIPTGGGYTF.

The CDR3 loop is CSARAMGSGNEQFF. The rearrangement joins TRBV20-1 to TRBJ2-1. Germline V CDR1 and CDR2: DFQATT, SNEGSKA (reference sequence). The CDR3 consists of 14 residues.

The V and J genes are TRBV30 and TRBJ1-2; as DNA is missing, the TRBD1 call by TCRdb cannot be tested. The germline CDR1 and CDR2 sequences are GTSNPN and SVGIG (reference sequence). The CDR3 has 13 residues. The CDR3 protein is CADGGPGEYGYTF.

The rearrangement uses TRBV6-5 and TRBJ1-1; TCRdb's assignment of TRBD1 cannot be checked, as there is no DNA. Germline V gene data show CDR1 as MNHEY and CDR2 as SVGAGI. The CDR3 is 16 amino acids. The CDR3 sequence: CASSSEAGTLNTEAFF.

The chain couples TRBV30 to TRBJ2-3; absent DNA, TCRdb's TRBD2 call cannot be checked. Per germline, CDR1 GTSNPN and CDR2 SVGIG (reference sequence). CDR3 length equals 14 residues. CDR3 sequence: CAWSGTSATDTQYF.

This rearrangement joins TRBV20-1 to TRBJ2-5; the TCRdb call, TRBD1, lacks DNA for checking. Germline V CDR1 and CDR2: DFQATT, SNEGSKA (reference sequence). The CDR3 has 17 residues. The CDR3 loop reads CSARLPRGSYLRETQYF.

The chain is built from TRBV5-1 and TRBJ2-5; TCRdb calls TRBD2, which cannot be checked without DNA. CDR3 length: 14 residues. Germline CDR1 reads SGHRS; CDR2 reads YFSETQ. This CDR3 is CASSMVTSQETQYF.

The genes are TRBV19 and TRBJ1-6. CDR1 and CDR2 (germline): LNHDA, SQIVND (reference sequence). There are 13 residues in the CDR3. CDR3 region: CASNMGLNSPLHF.

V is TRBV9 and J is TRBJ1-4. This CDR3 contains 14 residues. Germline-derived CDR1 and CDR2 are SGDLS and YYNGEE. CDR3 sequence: CASSVGGNNEKLFF. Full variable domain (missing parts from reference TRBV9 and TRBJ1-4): DSGVTQTPKHLITATGQRVTLRCSPRSGDLSVYWYQQSLDQGLQFLIQYYNGEERAKGNILERFSAQQFPDLHSELNLSSLELGDSALYFCASSVGGNNEKLFFGSGTQLSVL.